Each of the 21 T cell receptor beta chains below was sequenced from the same sample in a study of blood T cell repertoires in COVID-19. Some clones are missing from TCRdb's copy, which holds only in-frame ones; the method was immunoSEQ multiplex PCR. The sample lists 150,000 to 200,000 clones, 93% occurring once. Sequencing used peripheral blood. All receptors derive from a woman aged 55-75 years with COVID-19, enrolled during active disease.

The chain has TRBV19 and TRBJ1-5, with no clear D. V was clipped by 6 bases and J by 0 bases, with 12 bases between them. Germline V lookup: CDR1 LNHDA, CDR2 SQIVND (reference sequence). This CDR3 has 15 residues. The CDR3 here is CASRREDYSNQPQHF. CDR3 nucleotide sequence: TGTGCCAGTAGACGAGAAGACTATAGCAATCAGCCCCAGCATTTT.

V gene TRBV6-5 combines with J gene TRBJ2-3, with no clear D. V dropped 4 bases and J dropped 2 bases, with 10 bases sitting between them. This CDR3 is built from 14 residues. Germline assignment: CDR1 MNHEY and CDR2 SVGAGI. The CDR3 protein is CASSFRSFTDTQYF. In DNA form, the CDR3 reads TGTGCCAGCAGTTTCCGAAGCTTCACAGATACGCAGTATTTT.

The chain uses TRBV5-4 and TRBJ2-1; 9 positions agree with TRBD2. The CDR3 extends over 16 amino acids. V lost 9 bases, J lost 0 bases, and 10 bases stayed unmatched. The germline V gene has CDR1 SGHNT and CDR2 YYREEE (reference sequence). The chain's CDR3 is CATRLAGSSSYNEQFF. The DNA for the CDR3 is TGTGCCACCCGGCTAGCGGGGTCGAGCTCCTACAATGAGCAGTTCTTC.

This chain connects TRBV11-2 to TRBJ2-1; 12 bases align to TRBD1. Trimming at V came to 3 bases and at J to 9 bases, leaving 9 bases not matched to a gene. Germline CDR1 SGHAT, CDR2 FQNNGV. This CDR3 spans 16 amino acids. CDR3 coding DNA: TGTGCCAGCAGCTTTCGGTCCGGGACAGGGGGCTCTGAGCAGTTCTTC. Translation gives CASSFRSGTGGSEQFF.

The CDR3 spells CASSPDRAGSNQPQHF. The CDR3, as DNA: TGTGCCAGCTCACCTGACAGGGCCGGGAGCAATCAGCCCCAGCATTTT. The gene calls are TRBV18 and TRBJ1-5, with TRBD1 matching over 7 bases. Germline-derived CDR1 and CDR2 are KGHSH and LQKENI. The CDR3 has 16 amino acids. V shed 3 bases, J shed 1 base, and the junction held 6 bases outside the gene matches.

The rearrangement links TRBV27 to TRBJ1-2, with a weak D call TRBD1 (6 bases). Germline V gene data show CDR1 as MNHEY and CDR2 as SMNVEV (reference sequence). CDR3 size: 14 residues. V shed 6 bases and J shed 5 bases, with 16 bases lying between them. CDR3 nucleotides: TGTGCCAGCAGCCCGCGTCAGGGGTCATATGGCTACACCTTC. Protein product: CASSPRQGSYGYTF.

The genes are TRBV6-5 and TRBJ2-7; possible D gene TRBD2, 5 bases. Per germline, CDR1 MNHEY and CDR2 SVGAGI. V dropped 0 bases and J dropped 6 bases, with 15 bases sitting between them. This CDR3 comprises 15 residues. CDR3 sequence reads: CASSYSEGITGEQYF. CDR3 nucleotide sequence: TGTGCCAGCAGTTACTCCGAGGGAATCACGGGCGAGCAGTACTTC.

The chain employs TRBV29-1 and TRBJ1-2; D possibly corresponds to TRBD1 (5 bases). Trimming shortened V by 7 bases and J by 3 bases, and 15 bases separated the two germline ends. Per the germline V gene, CDR1 is SQVTM and CDR2 is ANQGSEA. The CDR3 has 13 residues. The CDR3 protein is CSAGHLKDYGYTF. DNA for the CDR3: TGCAGCGCCGGACACCTTAAGGACTATGGCTACACCTTC.

This chain uses TRBV7-8 with TRBJ1-2; D is ambiguous. The CDR3 totals 16 residues. V lost 5 bases to trimming and J lost 4 bases, with 20 bases between them. CDR1 and CDR2 (germline): SGHVS, FQNEAQ. The CDR3 coding sequence is TGTGCCAGCAGCGCCCTCGGCAAGGGAGGATTCTATGGCTACACCTTC. This gives the protein CASSALGKGGFYGYTF.

The chain carries TRBV5-1 and TRBJ2-1; no definite D call. This CDR3 comprises 14 residues. The V end was cut by 0 bases, the J end by 7 bases, with 11 bases between. The germline V gene encodes CDR1 SGHRS and CDR2 YFSETQ. The CDR3 spells CASSLELPLNEQFF. Here the CDR3 DNA reads TGCGCCAGCAGCTTGGAGCTACCCCTAAATGAGCAGTTCTTC.

The J gene is TRBJ2-2, the V gene TRBV5-8, with 10 bases lining up with TRBD1. Per the germline V gene, CDR1 is SGHTS and CDR2 is YDEGEE. The CDR3 contains 16 residues. Trimming removed 2 bases from V and 4 bases from J; junction bases left unmatched: 5. The CDR3 DNA reads as TGTGCCAGCAGCTTACTCCGGGACAGGGGCACCGGGGAGCTGTTTTTT. This sequence encodes CASSLLRDRGTGELFF.

The V gene is TRBV15, the J gene TRBJ2-7; D ambiguous. The CDR3 is made up of 13 amino acids. Germline-derived CDR1 and CDR2 are LNHNV and YYDKDF (reference sequence). Trimming pared 0 bases from V and 3 bases from J, leaving 6 bases between. The CDR3 region is CATSRDLLYEQYF. Here the CDR3 DNA reads TGTGCCACCAGCAGAGATCTACTCTACGAGCAGTACTTC.

The CDR3 reads CASMGPYNEQFF. DNA of the CDR3: TGTGCCAGCATGGGGCCCTACAATGAGCAGTTCTTC. V gene TRBV5-8 combines with J gene TRBJ2-1; tentatively, D is TRBD1 (5 bases). The germline gives CDR1 SGHTS, CDR2 YDEGEE. Trimming pared 6 bases from V and 2 bases from J, leaving 6 bases between. The CDR3 runs 12 residues.

This sequence joins TRBV12-3 or TRBV12-4 and TRBJ1-2; D is undetermined. The V end lost 5 bases, the J end lost 8 bases, and 12 bases lay between the germline ends. This CDR3 spans 12 amino acids. In DNA form, the CDR3 reads TGTGCCAGCAGTCGATCGACGGGGGGCTACACCTTC. It translates to CASSRSTGGYTF.

DNA of the CDR3: TGCGCCAGCAGACTCACGGCGGCAGGGGAGGAGACCCAGTACTTC. It translates to CASRLTAAGEETQYF. The chain uses TRBV4-1 and TRBJ2-5; a possible D gene is TRBD1 (6 bases). Looked up from germline, CDR1 is MGHRA and CDR2 is YSYEKL. V lost 6 bases and J 5 bases, leaving 19 bases between the germline ends. The CDR3 has 15 amino acids.

The V call is TRBV5-1, the J call TRBJ1-1; a possible D gene is TRBD1 (6 bases). This CDR3 is built from 14 residues. CDR1 and CDR2 (germline): SGHRS, YFSETQ. Trimming left V 3 bases short and J 12 bases short, with 21 bases between. The CDR3 nucleotides are TGCGCCAGCAGCTCCCCCGGGGGGCAGGGATTGTCTTTCTTT. Residues: CASSSPGGQGLSFF.

The J gene is TRBJ1-1, the V gene TRBV9; D is undetermined. From germline, CDR1 is SGDLS and CDR2 YYNGEE. The CDR3 length is 13 residues. The V end lost 1 base, the J end lost 0 bases, and 4 bases lay between the germline ends. As DNA, the CDR3 is TGTGCCAGCAGCGTACAGGTGAACACTGAAGCTTTCTTT. It yields the protein CASSVQVNTEAFF.

The sample holds one count of this clone. CDR3 loop: CASSLRDLEETQYF. Written as DNA, the CDR3 is TGTGCCAGCAGCTTACGGGATTTGGAAGAGACCCAGTACTTC. The V gene is TRBV5-4, the J gene TRBJ2-5; perhaps TRBD2 as D (5 bases). The CDR3 sequence is 14 residues long. CDR1 and CDR2 (germline): SGHNT, YYREEE (reference sequence). The V end was cut by 2 bases, the J end by 3 bases, with 11 bases between.

The chain combines TRBV30 with TRBJ1-1, with D uncertain. The CDR3 is 12 amino acids. Deletions cut 0 bases from V and 7 bases from J, with 9 bases between. Germline CDR1 is GTSNPN and CDR2 is SVGIG (reference sequence). In DNA form, the CDR3 reads TGTGCCTGGAGTGTACTAGCGGGTGAAGCTTTCTTT. Translated, it gives CAWSVLAGEAFF.

The chain joins TRBV15 to TRBJ1-2; D perhaps matches TRBD1 (5 bases). Trimming shortened V by 8 bases and J by 3 bases, and 13 bases separated the two germline ends. This CDR3 contains 13 residues. Germline V gene lookup returns CDR1 LNHNV and CDR2 YYDKDF (reference sequence). The CDR3 reads CATARGNDYGYTF. CDR3 DNA sequence: TGTGCCACCGCGCGGGGGAACGACTATGGCTACACCTTC.

The V gene is TRBV3-1 (or the pseudogene TRBV3-2), the J gene TRBJ1-2; TRBD1 might be the D (5 bases). Germline V gene sequence: CDR1 LGHDT, CDR2 YNNKEL (reference sequence). V was pared by 4 bases and J by 3 bases, with 15 bases between. The CDR3 extends over 15 amino acids. The CDR3, as DNA: TGTGCCAGCAGCCCCGGTAGGGGATGGGACTATGGCTACACCTTC. Translating it yields CASSPGRGWDYGYTF.